Listed below are T cell receptor beta chains from one sample, sequenced in a study of prognosis after radiotherapy for stage I lung cancer. TCRdb recomputed calls from the multiplex PCR reads with MiXCR, one row per CDR3 protein. The sample contains fewer than 20,000 distinct CDR3 sequences, less than 45% of which appear only once. Specimen: PBMCs, collected before or after stereotactic body radiation therapy (not recorded which). These receptors were obtained from a donor over 45 with non-small cell lung cancer. Each CDR3 is given with its conserved first and last residue. Fields, in order: clone size, D gene, V gene, J gene, CDR3 protein, CDR3 DNA. A D gene is named only where the DNA matches it firmly. Part of the rows lack a size; the others show once, few, many or a class for expanded clones.

abundance: NA
d_gene: NA
v_gene: TRBV6-2/TRBV6-3
j_gene: TRBJ2-2
CDR3aa: CASRGGTGELFF
CDR3nt: TGTGCCAGCAGGGGGGGTACCGGGGAGCTGTTTTTT

abundance: NA
d_gene: NA
v_gene: TRBV6-1
j_gene: TRBJ2-1
CDR3aa: CASSPFNEQFF
CDR3nt: TGTGCCAGCAGTCCCTTCAATGAGCAGTTCTTC

abundance: NA
d_gene: NA
v_gene: TRBV19
j_gene: TRBJ1-1
CDR3aa: CSSEHGGNTEAFF
CDR3nt: TGTTCCAGCGAACATGGGGGGAACACTGAAGCTTTCTTT

abundance: many
d_gene: NA
v_gene: TRBV3-1
j_gene: TRBJ1-2
CDR3aa: CASSPSSDSFYGYTF
CDR3nt: TGTGCCAGCAGCCCTTCATCAGACAGTTTCTATGGCTACACCTTC

abundance: NA
d_gene: NA
v_gene: TRBV19
j_gene: TRBJ1-5
CDR3aa: CASIGPLFNQPHHF
CDR3nt: TGTGCCAGTATTGGGCCTCTTTTCAATCAGCCCCATCATTTT

abundance: NA
d_gene: TRBD1
v_gene: TRBV19
j_gene: TRBJ2-6
CDR3aa: CASNDRGASGANVLTF
CDR3nt: TGTGCCAGTAATGACAGGGGGGCCTCTGGGGCCAACGTCCTGACTTTC

abundance: NA
d_gene: NA
v_gene: TRBV27
j_gene: TRBJ2-7
CDR3aa: CASSLRWIYEQYF
CDR3nt: TGTGCCAGCAGTCTAAGGTGGATCTACGAGCAGTACTTC

abundance: NA
d_gene: NA
v_gene: TRBV28
j_gene: TRBJ1-5
CDR3aa: CASLYQGKYSNQPQHF
CDR3nt: TGTGCCAGCCTTTACCAGGGGAAATATAGCAATCAGCCCCAGCATTTT

abundance: medium-sized
d_gene: NA
v_gene: TRBV5-1
j_gene: TRBJ2-7
CDR3aa: CASSLVGQSYEQYF
CDR3nt: TGCGCCAGCAGCTTGGTTGGACAGAGTTACGAGCAGTACTTC

abundance: many
d_gene: NA
v_gene: TRBV6-2/TRBV6-3
j_gene: TRBJ2-3
CDR3aa: CASSYRGPTDTQYF
CDR3nt: TGTGCCAGCAGTTACAGGGGACCTACAGATACGCAGTATTTT

abundance: NA
d_gene: NA
v_gene: TRBV6-1
j_gene: TRBJ1-3
CDR3aa: CASSEVLKSIRNTIYF
CDR3nt: TGTGCCAGCAGTGAAGTACTTAAGAGTATTCGAAACACCATATATTTT

abundance: many
d_gene: NA
v_gene: TRBV28
j_gene: TRBJ1-2
CDR3aa: CASTYLDGLPPYTF
CDR3nt: TGTGCCAGCACGTATCTCGACGGCCTGCCCCCCTACACCTTC

abundance: many
d_gene: NA
v_gene: TRBV18
j_gene: TRBJ1-3
CDR3aa: CASSPRAGNTIYF
CDR3nt: TGTGCCAGCTCACCGCGAGCGGGAAACACCATATATTTT

abundance: medium-sized
d_gene: TRBD2
v_gene: TRBV6-1
j_gene: TRBJ2-2
CDR3aa: CASTRLATNTGELFF
CDR3nt: TGTGCCAGCACCCGACTAGCGACGAACACCGGGGAGCTGTTTTTT

abundance: medium-sized
d_gene: NA
v_gene: TRBV6-2/TRBV6-3
j_gene: TRBJ1-5
CDR3aa: CASTRTDRDYSNQPQHF
CDR3nt: TGTGCCAGCACCCGGACAGACCGCGATTATAGCAATCAGCCCCAGCATTTT

abundance: NA
d_gene: NA
v_gene: TRBV20-1
j_gene: TRBJ2-3
CDR3aa: CSARGGAGGTYTQYF
CDR3nt: TGCAGTGCTAGAGGGGGCGCTGGCGGTACATATACGCAGTATTTT

abundance: many
d_gene: NA
v_gene: TRBV2
j_gene: TRBJ1-1
CDR3aa: CASSYTEAEAFF
CDR3nt: TGTGCCAGCAGTTATACAGAGGCTGAAGCTTTCTTT

abundance: NA
d_gene: NA
v_gene: TRBV6-2/TRBV6-3
j_gene: TRBJ2-2
CDR3aa: CASSYMGADGELFF
CDR3nt: TGTGCCAGCAGTTACATGGGGGCTGACGGGGAGCTGTTTTTT

abundance: many
d_gene: NA
v_gene: TRBV6-1
j_gene: TRBJ1-1
CDR3aa: CASSVTAQGTEAFF
CDR3nt: TGTGCCAGCAGTGTGACAGCCCAAGGCACTGAAGCTTTCTTT

abundance: once
d_gene: NA
v_gene: TRBV5-4
j_gene: TRBJ2-5
CDR3aa: CASSLGGDGTQYF
CDR3nt: TGTGCCAGCAGCTTGGGGGGGGATGGGACCCAGTACTTC

abundance: many
d_gene: NA
v_gene: TRBV5-4
j_gene: TRBJ1-6
CDR3aa: CASSLYDWSSYNSPLHF
CDR3nt: TGTGCCAGCAGCCTATATGACTGGAGCTCCTATAATTCACCCCTCCACTTT

abundance: many
d_gene: TRBD1
v_gene: TRBV18
j_gene: TRBJ1-6
CDR3aa: CASSPLNRGSYNSPLHF
CDR3nt: TGTGCCAGCTCACCACTTAACAGGGGCTCCTATAATTCACCCCTCCACTTT

abundance: NA
d_gene: NA
v_gene: TRBV6-4
j_gene: TRBJ1-1
CDR3aa: CASSDSNGGAFF
CDR3nt: TGTGCCAGCAGTGACTCGAACGGGGGAGCTTTCTTT

abundance: NA
d_gene: TRBD2
v_gene: TRBV20-1
j_gene: TRBJ2-7
CDR3aa: CSASPGLAGEQYF
CDR3nt: TGCAGTGCCAGTCCGGGACTAGCGGGCGAGCAGTACTTC

abundance: NA
d_gene: NA
v_gene: TRBV5-1
j_gene: TRBJ1-2
CDR3aa: CASSARGNYGYTF
CDR3nt: TGCGCCAGCAGCGCCCGGGGCAACTATGGCTACACCTTC

abundance: many
d_gene: NA
v_gene: TRBV6-1
j_gene: TRBJ1-1
CDR3aa: CASSSGYTEAFF
CDR3nt: TGTGCCAGCAGCTCCGGGTACACTGAAGCTTTCTTT

abundance: many
d_gene: NA
v_gene: TRBV7-9
j_gene: TRBJ2-1
CDR3aa: CASSFSSEQFF
CDR3nt: TGTGCCAGCAGCTTTTCATCCGAGCAGTTCTTC

abundance: many
d_gene: TRBD2
v_gene: TRBV7-9
j_gene: TRBJ2-2
CDR3aa: CASSFSSGTSGELFF
CDR3nt: TGTGCCAGCAGCTTCAGCTCCGGGACTAGCGGGGAGCTGTTTTTT

abundance: many
d_gene: TRBD2
v_gene: TRBV6-4
j_gene: TRBJ2-7
CDR3aa: CASGLKVGGRSLYEQYF
CDR3nt: TGTGCCAGCGGGTTAAAGGTCGGCGGGAGGTCACTCTACGAGCAGTACTTC

abundance: medium-sized
d_gene: NA
v_gene: TRBV6-2/TRBV6-3
j_gene: TRBJ2-1
CDR3aa: CASSLDEYNEQFF
CDR3nt: TGTGCCAGCAGTCTGGACGAATACAATGAGCAGTTCTTC

abundance: medium-sized
d_gene: NA
v_gene: TRBV28
j_gene: TRBJ2-1
CDR3aa: CASSLRGRSYEQFF
CDR3nt: TGTGCCAGCAGTTTACGGGGGCGCTCCTATGAGCAGTTCTTC

abundance: NA
d_gene: NA
v_gene: TRBV20-1
j_gene: TRBJ1-2
CDR3aa: CSARDRRFYGYTF
CDR3nt: TGCAGTGCTAGAGATCGCAGGTTTTATGGCTACACCTTC

abundance: NA
d_gene: TRBD1
v_gene: TRBV27
j_gene: TRBJ1-2
CDR3aa: CASSLGQGTYGYTF
CDR3nt: TGTGCCAGCAGTCTAGGACAGGGGACCTATGGCTACACCTTC

abundance: NA
d_gene: TRBD1
v_gene: TRBV11-3
j_gene: TRBJ2-5
CDR3aa: CASSPPVSGGSMGQTQYF
CDR3nt: TGTGCCAGCAGCCCACCGGTCTCAGGGGGCTCGATGGGTCAGACCCAGTACTTC

abundance: NA
d_gene: TRBD1
v_gene: TRBV6-1
j_gene: TRBJ1-1
CDR3aa: CASSPGTAGHTEAFF
CDR3nt: TGTGCCAGCAGTCCCGGGACAGCGGGACACACTGAAGCTTTCTTT

abundance: many
d_gene: NA
v_gene: TRBV9
j_gene: TRBJ2-3
CDR3aa: CASSVREHTQYF
CDR3nt: TGTGCCAGCAGCGTAAGGGAACATACGCAGTATTTT

abundance: many
d_gene: TRBD2
v_gene: TRBV5-1
j_gene: TRBJ2-1
CDR3aa: CASSLLAGDGYNEQFF
CDR3nt: TGCGCCAGCAGCTTACTAGCGGGGGATGGCTACAATGAGCAGTTCTTC

abundance: NA
d_gene: NA
v_gene: TRBV5-1
j_gene: TRBJ2-7
CDR3aa: CASRVGDVLYEQYF
CDR3nt: TGCGCCAGCAGAGTCGGGGACGTCCTATACGAGCAGTACTTC

abundance: NA
d_gene: NA
v_gene: TRBV12-3/TRBV12-4
j_gene: TRBJ1-2
CDR3aa: CASSLSAGSEGYTF
CDR3nt: TGTGCCAGCAGTTTATCGGCAGGGTCGGAGGGCTACACCTTC

abundance: NA
d_gene: NA
v_gene: TRBV24-1
j_gene: TRBJ2-3
CDR3aa: CATSDPSAGALDTQYF
CDR3nt: TGTGCCACCAGTGATCCCTCTGCGGGGGCCCTTGATACGCAGTATTTT